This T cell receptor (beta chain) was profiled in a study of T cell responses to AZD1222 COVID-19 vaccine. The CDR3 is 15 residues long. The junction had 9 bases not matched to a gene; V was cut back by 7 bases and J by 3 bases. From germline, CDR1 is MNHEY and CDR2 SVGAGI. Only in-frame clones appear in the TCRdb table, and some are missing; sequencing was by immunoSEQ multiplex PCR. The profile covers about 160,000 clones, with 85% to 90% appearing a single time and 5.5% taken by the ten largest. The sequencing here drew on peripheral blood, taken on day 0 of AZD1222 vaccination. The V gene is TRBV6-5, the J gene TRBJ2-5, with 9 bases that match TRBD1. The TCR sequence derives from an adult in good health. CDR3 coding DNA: TGTGCCAGCACCTCCCGGGACAGGGTAGAAGAGACCCAGTACTTC. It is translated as CASTSRDRVEETQYF.